This TCR beta chain was captured by sequencing in a study of shared clonotypes between healthy human individuals. Study-wide background: Donors, aged 18 to 49, were a couple of women and a few men.

Study conclusions and caveats: In the sorted subsets, rarefaction showed sequencing was incomplete despite large depth.

Concerning this clone: The antigen is unknown.

The table came from immunoSEQ multiplex PCR; TCRdb's copy has only in-frame clones and leaves some out. The sample has hundreds of thousands of clones, 74% seen once. Sequenced: memory CD4+ T cells sorted from blood. Stated subset: CD45RA-negative fraction. The sequence was obtained from a woman aged 25 to 39 in good health.

The CDR3 protein is CASSESGVLNEQFF. The CDR3 bases are TGTGCCAGCAGTGAATCGGGGGTACTGAATGAGCAGTTCTTC. This rearrangement joins TRBV25-1 to TRBJ2-1, with a tentative D call TRBD2 (6 bases). There are 14 residues in the CDR3. Deletions cut 1 base from V and 7 bases from J, with 11 bases between. CDR1 is MGHDK, CDR2 SYGVNS, per germline.